In this sample, the clone carrying this T cell receptor beta chain turned up a few times. Its antigen is unidentified. The entry originates in a study of Ad26.COV2.S vaccination and SARS-CoV-2 variants. Points from the study as a whole: CD8+ and CD4+ T cells specific for spike reportedly responded with substantial breadth after vaccination. Measures of TCR breadth and depth may have fallen short of total T cell responses. Vaccine and placebo recipients had similar non-spike TCR breadth. People who got the vaccine had more spike-specific TCR breadth than people who got placebo.

The V and J ends lost 6 bases and 8 bases respectively, with 17 bases between them. This CDR3 has 14 amino acids. Germline-derived CDR1 and CDR2 are MGHDK and SYGVNS. Produced via immunoSEQ multiplex PCR; TCRdb's table is partial and in-frame only. The sample has some 190,000 clones, about 83% seen once. J is TRBJ2-4 and V is TRBV25-1, with D possibly matching TRBD1 (6 bases). This receptor was identified in a human donor who had recovered from COVID-19. This specimen consisted of peripheral blood, obtained after recovery from COVID-19. The CDR3 bases are TGTGCCAGCAGCAACAGGGTAGGAAGAGACATTCAGTACTTC. It yields the protein CASSNRVGRDIQYF.